This T cell receptor beta chain is from a study of regulatory T cells in long-lasting Graves disease. Time point in this sample: newly diagnosed GD, antithyroid drugs for less than 3 months. There was RNA extracted from PBMCs, and the TCR library was made from it. Researchers made TCR beta libraries by using iRepertoire HTBI primers and running Arm-PCR on CDR3 regions. TCRdb processed the multiplex PCR reads anew with MiXCR; each CDR3 protein has one entry. This sample carries fewer than 400,000 distinct CDR3 sequences, about 18% of them seen once, and the ten largest clones take around 36%. This clonotype was detected ten times or more. Germline V gene sequence: CDR1 MNHNS, CDR2 SASEGT. The ends were cut back, 10 bases at V and 4 bases at J, with 14 bases in the middle. The CDR3 consists of 13 residues.

Sequenced here: peripheral blood mononuclear cells (PBMCs), sampled at new diagnosis, from a patient treated with antithyroid drugs. The chain joins TRBV6-1 to TRBJ2-1; D may match TRBD1 or TRBD2 (7 bases each). This TCR came from a female donor with Graves disease. The CDR3: CAIGEGAYNEQFF. The CDR3 coding sequence is TGTGCCATAGGGGAGGGGGCGTACAATGAGCAGTTCTTC.